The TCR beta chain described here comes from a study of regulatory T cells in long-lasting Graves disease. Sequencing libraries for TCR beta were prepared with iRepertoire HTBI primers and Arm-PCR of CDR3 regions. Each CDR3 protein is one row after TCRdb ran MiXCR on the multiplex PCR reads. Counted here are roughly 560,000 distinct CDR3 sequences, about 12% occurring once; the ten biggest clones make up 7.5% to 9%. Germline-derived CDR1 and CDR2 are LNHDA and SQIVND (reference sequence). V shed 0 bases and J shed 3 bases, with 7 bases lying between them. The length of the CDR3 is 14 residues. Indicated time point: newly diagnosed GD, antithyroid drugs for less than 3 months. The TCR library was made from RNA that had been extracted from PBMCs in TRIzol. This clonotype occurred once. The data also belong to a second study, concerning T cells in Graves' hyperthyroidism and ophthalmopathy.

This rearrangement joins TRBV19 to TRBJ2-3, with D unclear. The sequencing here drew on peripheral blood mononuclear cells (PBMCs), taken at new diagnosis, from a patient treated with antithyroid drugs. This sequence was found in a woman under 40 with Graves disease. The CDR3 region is CASSIDGVTDTQYF. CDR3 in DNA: TGTGCCAGTAGTATAGATGGGGTGACAGATACGCAGTATTTT.